Each of the 16 T cell receptor beta chains below was sequenced from the same sample in a study of T cells after somatic rescue of genetic block (dated by TCRdb to the early 2020s). Library construction relied on the immunoSEQ multiplex PCR assay. This immuneACCESS table, as held by TCRdb, lists in-frame sequences with V and J called but not all clones. Of the missing ones, under half trace to an unresolved V gene in checked studies; the others have no known cause. The sample profile shows about 88,000 clones; 75% to 90% of them were found once. The leading ten clones occupy roughly 1.7% of the sample. The sample consisted of peripheral blood mononuclear cells (PBMCs). The source is a woman aged 18-29 years.

Concerning this clone itself: The same CDR3 also results from other DNA sequences found in this sample. The CDR3, as DNA: TGTGCCAGCAGCTTGGGAGGGGGCGGCAGCTACGAGCAGTACTTC. It is translated as CASSLGGGGSYEQYF. The V call is TRBV5-4, the J call TRBJ2-7; 7 bases match TRBD1. CDR1 is SGHNT and CDR2 is YYREEE in the germline V gene (reference sequence). The CDR3 spans 15 residues. The junction had 6 bases not matched to a gene; V was cut back by 0 bases and J by 3 bases.

The chain joins TRBV30 to TRBJ1-5; tentatively, D is TRBD1 (6 bases). The germline gives CDR1 GTSNPN, CDR2 SVGIG (reference sequence). There are 13 residues in the CDR3. Trimming pared 0 bases from V and 5 bases from J, leaving 8 bases between. In nucleotides, the CDR3 is TGTGCCTGGAGTGTCGCAGGGGATCAGCCCCAGCATTTT. As protein: CAWSVAGDQPQHF.

The chain joins TRBV9 to TRBJ2-1, with D perhaps matching TRBD1 (5 bases). CDR3 length: 10 amino acids. V was shortened by 7 bases and J by 9 bases, with 8 bases between the two germline ends. Germline CDR1 is SGDLS and CDR2 is YYNGEE. The CDR3 reads CASAGAEQFF. CDR3 DNA sequence: TGTGCCAGCGCTGGGGCTGAGCAGTTCTTC.

CDR3 nucleotides: TGTGCCAGTGGGCTAGGGATTGCAGATACGCAGTATTTT. It yields the protein CASGLGIADTQYF. This chain connects TRBV2 to TRBJ2-3; unclear D gene. The CDR3 has 13 amino acids. Trimming removed 9 bases at V and 4 bases at J, with 14 bases between. Germline V gives CDR1 SNHLY, CDR2 FYNNEI. Using reference TRBV2 and TRBJ2-3 for the parts outside the CDR3, the full variable domain is EPEVTQTPSHQVTQMGQEVILRCVPISNHLYFYWYRQILGQKVEFLVSFYNNEISEKSEIFDDQFSVERPDGSNFTLKIRSTKLEDSAMYFCASGLGIADTQYFGPGTRLTVL.

The chain joins TRBV2 to TRBJ2-1; 7 nucleotides line up with TRBD2. V was clipped by 7 bases and J by 1 base; unmatched bases: 7. CDR1 and CDR2 (germline): SNHLY, FYNNEI. The CDR3 is made up of 15 amino acids. The CDR3 nucleotides read TGTGCCAGCACCCGCGGGAGTGGATCCTACAATGAGCAGTTCTTC. Amino acid sequence: CASTRGSGSYNEQFF. The whole variable domain, filled in from reference TRBV2 and TRBJ2-1, reads EPEVTQTPSHQVTQMGQEVILRCVPISNHLYFYWYRQILGQKVEFLVSFYNNEISEKSEIFDDQFSVERPDGSNFTLKIRSTKLEDSAMYFCASTRGSGSYNEQFFGPGTRLTVL.

The count of this clone is one. The chain combines TRBV9 with TRBJ2-2, with D hard to call. The CDR3 is 12 amino acids. Trimming shortened V by 0 bases and J by 6 bases, and 3 bases separated the two germline ends. The V gene's germline CDR1 is SGDLS and CDR2 YYNGEE. The CDR3 region has the DNA TGTGCCAGCAGCGTAGAGCCCGGGGAGCTGTTTTTT. This translates into CASSVEPGELFF.

The gene calls are TRBV21-1 and TRBJ2-7. TRBV21-1 is marked as a pseudogene. The CDR3 spans 17 residues. The chain's CDR3 is CASSKGVGRETSYEQYF. The CDR3 nucleotides read TGTGCCAGCAGCAAAGGAGTGGGCAGGGAGACCTCCTACGAGCAGTACTTC.

The chain carries TRBV10-2 and TRBJ1-2; possibly TRBD1 for D (6 bases). Germline CDR1 reads WSHSY; CDR2 reads SAAADI. The V and J ends lost 2 bases and 4 bases respectively, with 8 bases between them. The CDR3 sequence is 13 residues long. The chain's CDR3 is CASSERGVYGYTF. The CDR3 region has the DNA TGCGCCAGCAGTGAGAGGGGGGTCTATGGCTACACCTTC.

In its sample, this clone was seen a few times. CDR3 coding DNA: TGTGCCAGCACCGCACCGGGGAGCTTTCGCGAGCAGTACTTC. Its protein is CASTAPGSFREQYF. This chain joins TRBV5-6 and TRBJ2-7; possibly TRBD2 for D (5 bases). The germline gives CDR1 SGHDT, CDR2 YYEEEE. Trimming cost V 6 bases and J 6 bases, with 19 bases left between them. CDR3 size: 14 residues.

This clone was seen once. This rearrangement joins TRBV2 to TRBJ2-2; the D gene is possibly TRBD1 (6 bases). Germline CDR1 SNHLY, CDR2 FYNNEI. There are 15 residues in the CDR3. The V gene lost 8 bases and the J gene lost 5 bases, with 18 bases spanning the gap. The CDR3 is CASVQPGHRTGELFF. The CDR3 region has the DNA TGTGCCAGCGTCCAACCGGGACACAGGACCGGGGAGCTGTTTTTT.

This chain uses TRBV19 with TRBJ2-3; either TRBD1 or TRBD2 may supply D (5 bases each). V gave up 1 base and J gave up 1 base, with 9 bases separating them. The CDR3 sequence is 15 residues long. The germline CDR1 and CDR2 sequences are LNHDA and SQIVND (reference sequence). The CDR3 DNA follows: TGTGCCAGTAGTATAGGGGGGATCGGCACAGATACGCAGTATTTT. Its protein product is CASSIGGIGTDTQYF.

The genes are TRBV11-2 and TRBJ1-1, with D perhaps matching TRBD1 (5 bases). The CDR3 extends over 17 amino acids. Trimming removed 2 bases from V and 3 bases from J, with 19 bases in between. Germline V lookup: CDR1 SGHAT, CDR2 FQNNGV. The CDR3 DNA sequence: TGTGCCAGCAGCTTAACGTTGAAAAGGGCGGGGGACACTGAAGCTTTCTTT. It translates to CASSLTLKRAGDTEAFF. Full variable domain (remainder filled in from reference TRBV11-2 and TRBJ1-1): EAGVAQSPRYKIIEKRQSVAFWCNPISGHATLYWYQQILGQGPKLLIQFQNNGVVDDSQLPKDRFSAERLKGVDSTLKIQPAKLEDSAVYLCASSLTLKRAGDTEAFFGQGTRLTVV.

In this sample, this clone turned up once. The CDR3, as DNA: TGTGCCAGCAGTCCCAGGCGGGACGAGCAGTACTTC. Translating gives CASSPRRDEQYF. The chain carries TRBV6-6 and TRBJ2-7; perhaps TRBD2 as D (5 bases). The V gene lost 5 bases and the J gene lost 5 bases, with 10 bases spanning the gap. The CDR3 is made up of 12 amino acids. From germline, CDR1 is MNHNY and CDR2 SVGAGI (reference sequence).

In its sample, this clone was seen once. V and J are TRBV27 and TRBJ1-1; 9 bases line up with TRBD1. From germline, CDR1 is MNHEY and CDR2 SMNVEV (reference sequence). Trimming took 4 bases from V and 4 from J; bases not matched to a gene: 10. The CDR3 covers 16 residues. CDR3: CASSSWSGTGITEAFF. CDR3 nucleotides: TGTGCCAGCAGTTCTTGGTCGGGGACAGGGATCACTGAAGCTTTCTTT.

The chain uses TRBV7-9 and TRBJ2-1; no firm D call. The length of the CDR3 is 15 residues. Trimming left V 1 base short and J 6 bases short, with 13 bases between. Germline V lookup: CDR1 SEHNR, CDR2 FQNEAQ (reference sequence). CDR3: CASSLDSQGSNEQFF. CDR3 sequence (DNA): TGTGCCAGCAGCTTAGACAGTCAAGGGTCCAATGAGCAGTTCTTC.

V gene TRBV28 combines with J gene TRBJ1-2, with a possible D match to TRBD1 (6 bases). CDR1 is MDHEN and CDR2 is SYDVKM in the germline V gene. With 3 bases removed from V and 6 bases from J, the gap between germline ends came to 20 bases. The CDR3 sequence is 16 residues long. CDR3 DNA: TGTGCCAGCAGTTTGGTTTTCGGGGGCAGATTTAATGGCTACACCTTC. It encodes CASSLVFGGRFNGYTF.